Sequencing of this T cell receptor beta chain was carried out in a study of cytotoxic CD8 clonotypes in ibrutinib-treated CLL. Across the study: On average, each sample had approximately 250,000 productive templates and tens of thousands of productive rearrangements.

Trimming at V came to 2 bases and at J to 3 bases, leaving 3 bases not matched to a gene. The CDR3 contains 15 residues. The germline gives CDR1 GTSNPN, CDR2 SVGIG (reference sequence). With sequencing, the targeted depth ranged from 1 in 200,000 to 1 in 1 million T cells. Here immunoSEQ multiplex PCR was the method, and the copy in TCRdb shows in-frame clones only, minus some. There are approximately 200,000 clones in the sample; about 72% occur only once, and 13% lies in the top ten. The chain employs TRBV30 and TRBJ1-4, with 10 bases matching TRBD1. This TCR came from a human donor with chronic lymphocytic leukemia. This specimen was PBMCs, taken after 24 months of ibrutinib treatment. CDR3 bases: TGTGCCTGGAGTATCGGACAGGGGGCTAATGAAAAACTGTTTTTT. It is translated as CAWSIGQGANEKLFF. The full variable domain, rest sourced from reference TRBV30 and TRBJ1-4, is SQTIHQWPATLVQPVGSPLSLECTVEGTSNPNLYWYRQAAGRGLQLLFYSVGIGQISSEVPQNLSASRPQDRQFILSSKKLLLSDSGFYLCAWSIGQGANEKLFFGSGTQLSVL.